This record looks at one T cell receptor (beta chain) sequence and its context. This specimen comes from a study of blood T cell repertoires in COVID-19. Across the whole study: Samples taken during acute and convalescent COVID-19 were collected in the United States, Italy and Spain. In each case, the material was cDNA or gDNA derived from T cells, B-cell-depleted T cells, or PBMCs.

V shed 3 bases and J 15 bases; nucleotides not matched to a gene: 5. Germline V lookup: CDR1 GTSNPN, CDR2 SVGIG (reference sequence). The length of the CDR3 is 12 residues. The assay was immunoSEQ multiplex PCR, and TCRdb's table has in-frame clones only and misses some. Among approximately 100,000 clones listed, roughly 80% were seen once. V is TRBV30 and J is TRBJ2-1; 13 nucleotides match TRBD2. The material sequenced was peripheral blood. The sequence derives from an older woman with acute or convalescent COVID-19. The CDR3 spells CAWRLAGGLWFF. The DNA for the CDR3 is TGTGCCTGGAGACTAGCGGGGGGGCTTTGGTTCTTC.